This is a list of T cell receptor beta chains from one sample in a study of T cells after yellow fever vaccination. One entry per CDR3 protein, called by TCRdb with MiXCR from the 5' RACE reads. The table includes some 100,000 distinct CDR3 sequences, approximately 9% detected once. Sequencing was performed on CD8+ T cells not binding an NS4B(214-222) dextramer, sorted from PBMCs, taken roughly 15 days after the first yellow fever vaccination. These receptors were taken from a man younger than 35 who received the YFV17D yellow fever vaccine. Both conserved end residues are part of each CDR3. Each record gives: J gene, V gene, clone size, D gene, CDR3 DNA, CDR3 protein. D genes are given only for firm matches. Clone size is shown for a subset of rows, as once, few, many or a class of expanded clone.

j_call: TRBJ1-5; v_call: TRBV2; clone_size: .; d_call: .; cdr3_nt: TGTGCCAGCAGTGAAGACAGTAGCAATCAGCCCCAGCATTTT; cdr3_aa: CASSEDSSNQPQHF
j_call: TRBJ1-2; v_call: TRBV27; clone_size: few; d_call: .; cdr3_nt: TGTGCCAGCAGTCCGCAGGGCTCACTCTATGGCTACACCTTC; cdr3_aa: CASSPQGSLYGYTF
j_call: TRBJ2-2; v_call: TRBV2; clone_size: few; d_call: .; cdr3_nt: TGTGCCAGCAGGCAGGGATACACCGGGGAGCTGTTTTTT; cdr3_aa: CASRQGYTGELFF
j_call: TRBJ1-1; v_call: TRBV7-2; clone_size: few; d_call: TRBD1; cdr3_nt: TGTGCCAGCAGCTTAGATTGGAGACAGGGGAACACTGAAGCTTTCTTT; cdr3_aa: CASSLDWRQGNTEAFF
j_call: TRBJ2-1; v_call: TRBV7-8; clone_size: .; d_call: .; cdr3_nt: TGTGCCAGCAGCTTGCGGATGGGGCTGTTGAGAAATGAGCAGTTCTTC; cdr3_aa: CASSLRMGLLRNEQFF
j_call: TRBJ2-2; v_call: TRBV9; clone_size: .; d_call: .; cdr3_nt: TGTGCCAGCAGCGCGGAGGGGGGCTCCGGGGAGCTGTTTTTT; cdr3_aa: CASSAEGGSGELFF
j_call: TRBJ2-3; v_call: TRBV27; clone_size: .; d_call: .; cdr3_nt: TGTGCCAGCAGTTTATTTAAGGGGACAGATACGCAGTATTTT; cdr3_aa: CASSLFKGTDTQYF
j_call: TRBJ1-1; v_call: TRBV19; clone_size: few; d_call: .; cdr3_nt: TGTGCCAGTAGTATCACAGGGTACATGAACACTGAAGCTTTCTTT; cdr3_aa: CASSITGYMNTEAFF
j_call: TRBJ2-1; v_call: TRBV7-2; clone_size: .; d_call: .; cdr3_nt: TGTGCCAGCAGCTTAGTAAGTGAGCACTTCTTC; cdr3_aa: CASSLVSEHFF
j_call: TRBJ2-1; v_call: TRBV12-3/TRBV12-4; clone_size: .; d_call: .; cdr3_nt: TGTGCCAGCATCCGGGACGACTCCTACAATGAGCAGTTCTTC; cdr3_aa: CASIRDDSYNEQFF
j_call: TRBJ2-5; v_call: TRBV4-1; clone_size: .; d_call: TRBD2; cdr3_nt: TGCGCCAGCAGCCCCGGTAGTAGCGGGGGAGAGGGAGAGACCCAGCACTTC; cdr3_aa: CASSPGSSGGEGETQHF
j_call: TRBJ1-1; v_call: TRBV20-1; clone_size: many; d_call: TRBD1; cdr3_nt: TGCAGTGCTAGAAATGGGGACAGGGAGGTCACTGAAGCTTTCTTT; cdr3_aa: CSARNGDREVTEAFF
j_call: TRBJ2-7; v_call: TRBV12-3/TRBV12-4; clone_size: many; d_call: .; cdr3_nt: TGTGCCAGCAGGGGGGATACCCGCGAGCAGTACTTC; cdr3_aa: CASRGDTREQYF
j_call: TRBJ2-1; v_call: TRBV27; clone_size: few; d_call: TRBD2; cdr3_nt: TGTGCCAGCAGTATGCCGGGACTAGCAGGCAATGAGCAGTTCTTC; cdr3_aa: CASSMPGLAGNEQFF
j_call: TRBJ2-7; v_call: TRBV14; clone_size: .; d_call: TRBD1; cdr3_nt: TGTGCCAGCACCTCCGGGACAGTCTCCTACGAGCAGTACTTC; cdr3_aa: CASTSGTVSYEQYF
j_call: TRBJ2-3; v_call: TRBV28; clone_size: .; d_call: .; cdr3_nt: TGTGCCAGCAGTTATAAAGCGGGCGAATCCACAGATACGCAGTATTTT; cdr3_aa: CASSYKAGESTDTQYF
j_call: TRBJ2-2; v_call: TRBV27; clone_size: many; d_call: .; cdr3_nt: TGTGCCAGCAGTTTATCGAACACCGGGGAGCTGTTTTTT; cdr3_aa: CASSLSNTGELFF
j_call: TRBJ2-3; v_call: TRBV6-2/TRBV6-3; clone_size: few; d_call: TRBD2; cdr3_nt: TGTGCCAGCAGTAGACTAGCGGCGTCCCACCTAACAGATACGCAGTATTTT; cdr3_aa: CASSRLAASHLTDTQYF
j_call: TRBJ2-2; v_call: TRBV7-3; clone_size: .; d_call: TRBD2; cdr3_nt: TGTGCCAGCAGCTTCGCTAGCGGGGGGCCCTTGGAGCTGTTTTTT; cdr3_aa: CASSFASGGPLELFF
j_call: TRBJ1-2; v_call: TRBV12-3/TRBV12-4; clone_size: .; d_call: .; cdr3_nt: TGTGCCAGCAGGGGGGGACTGTCCCGCGGCTACACCTTC; cdr3_aa: CASRGGLSRGYTF
j_call: TRBJ1-2; v_call: TRBV29-1; clone_size: few; d_call: .; cdr3_nt: TGCAGCGTTGAAGAGGATGATGGCTACACCTTC; cdr3_aa: CSVEEDDGYTF
j_call: TRBJ1-3; v_call: TRBV4-3; clone_size: few; d_call: TRBD1; cdr3_nt: TGCGCCAGCAGCTTACGTCTCGACAGGGTTGGAAACACCATATATTTT; cdr3_aa: CASSLRLDRVGNTIYF
j_call: TRBJ1-5; v_call: TRBV4-1; clone_size: few; d_call: .; cdr3_nt: TGCGCCAGCAGCCAAGATCCCGCAGTACTCCTTAGCAATCAGCCCCAGCATTTT; cdr3_aa: CASSQDPAVLLSNQPQHF
j_call: TRBJ2-1; v_call: TRBV19; clone_size: .; d_call: .; cdr3_nt: TGTGCCAGTAGGATACAGGACAGAGATTACAATGAGCAGTTCTTC; cdr3_aa: CASRIQDRDYNEQFF
j_call: TRBJ1-1; v_call: TRBV29-1; clone_size: .; d_call: .; cdr3_nt: TGCAGCGTTGAAGGCTTTGCAACGGGTGAAGCTTTCTTT; cdr3_aa: CSVEGFATGEAFF
j_call: TRBJ2-3; v_call: TRBV18; clone_size: .; d_call: .; cdr3_nt: TGTGCCAGCTCACCAATTGAGGGGTCACCCGAAAACCATACGCAGTATTTT; cdr3_aa: CASSPIEGSPENHTQYF
j_call: TRBJ2-3; v_call: TRBV25-1; clone_size: few; d_call: .; cdr3_nt: TGTGCCAGCCGCGAAACCGGCGGGACAGATACGCAGTATTTT; cdr3_aa: CASRETGGTDTQYF
j_call: TRBJ2-2; v_call: TRBV29-1; clone_size: .; d_call: TRBD2; cdr3_nt: TGCAGCGGGAACGGGGGGACCGGGGAGCTGTTTTTT; cdr3_aa: CSGNGGTGELFF
j_call: TRBJ2-7; v_call: TRBV5-1; clone_size: many; d_call: .; cdr3_nt: TGTGCCAGCAGCTTAGGGGCATACGAGCAGTACTTC; cdr3_aa: CASSLGAYEQYF
j_call: TRBJ1-6; v_call: TRBV12-3/TRBV12-4; clone_size: many; d_call: .; cdr3_nt: TGTGCCAGCAGTCCAACCAGCTCCTATAATTCACCCCTCCACTTT; cdr3_aa: CASSPTSSYNSPLHF
j_call: TRBJ1-1; v_call: TRBV10-3; clone_size: .; d_call: TRBD1; cdr3_nt: TGTGCCATCAGTGAGGGGGACAGGGGCCAAATGAACACTGAAGCTTTCTTT; cdr3_aa: CAISEGDRGQMNTEAFF
j_call: TRBJ2-7; v_call: TRBV5-6; clone_size: .; d_call: TRBD2; cdr3_nt: TGTGCCAGCAGCATAGGACTAGCGGGGCTCTACGAGCAGTACTTC; cdr3_aa: CASSIGLAGLYEQYF
j_call: TRBJ2-6; v_call: TRBV4-2; clone_size: .; d_call: .; cdr3_nt: TGTGCCAGCAGCCAAGCTTTTTCTGGGGCCAACGTCCTGACTTTC; cdr3_aa: CASSQAFSGANVLTF
j_call: TRBJ2-1; v_call: TRBV5-1; clone_size: .; d_call: .; cdr3_nt: TGCGCCAGCAGCTCCGTCTCCATCCTGGGGGGATACGATGAGCAGTTCTTC; cdr3_aa: CASSSVSILGGYDEQFF
j_call: TRBJ2-3; v_call: TRBV12-3/TRBV12-4; clone_size: .; d_call: .; cdr3_nt: TGTGCCAGCAGTTTAGGTTCCCTCACAGATACGCAGTATTTT; cdr3_aa: CASSLGSLTDTQYF
j_call: TRBJ1-2; v_call: TRBV7-9; clone_size: .; d_call: TRBD1; cdr3_nt: TGTGCCAGCAGCGGCACCGGGACAGGGGGTGGCTACACCTTC; cdr3_aa: CASSGTGTGGGYTF
j_call: TRBJ2-5; v_call: TRBV7-9; clone_size: few; d_call: .; cdr3_nt: TGTGCCAGCAGCACGACCCTTAGACGGGACTACCAAGAGACCCAGTACTTC; cdr3_aa: CASSTTLRRDYQETQYF
j_call: TRBJ2-1; v_call: TRBV6-2/TRBV6-3; clone_size: .; d_call: .; cdr3_nt: TGTGCCAGCAGTTTTTTCCAGCCCCTGGGCGATGAGCAGTTCTTC; cdr3_aa: CASSFFQPLGDEQFF
j_call: TRBJ2-1; v_call: TRBV27; clone_size: few; d_call: TRBD2; cdr3_nt: TGTGCCAGCAGTAGCGGGGGGGTACCCTACAATGAGCAGTTCTTC; cdr3_aa: CASSSGGVPYNEQFF
j_call: TRBJ2-1; v_call: TRBV12-3/TRBV12-4; clone_size: .; d_call: TRBD1; cdr3_nt: TGTGCCAGCAGTTTATCGGGACAGGGGCCAGACAATGAGCAGTTCTTC; cdr3_aa: CASSLSGQGPDNEQFF
j_call: TRBJ1-2; v_call: TRBV25-1; clone_size: .; d_call: .; cdr3_nt: TGTGCCAGCAGTGAATCCCGGGGTCTTGGGCGCTATGGCTACACCTTC; cdr3_aa: CASSESRGLGRYGYTF
j_call: TRBJ1-2; v_call: TRBV9; clone_size: .; d_call: TRBD1; cdr3_nt: TGTGCCAGCAGCGTAGCTAGGACAGGGGCTTTCAACTATGGCTACACCTTC; cdr3_aa: CASSVARTGAFNYGYTF
j_call: TRBJ2-1; v_call: TRBV10-3; clone_size: many; d_call: .; cdr3_nt: TGTGCCATCAATCTGGACAGTAGTAGTGAGCAGTTCTTC; cdr3_aa: CAINLDSSSEQFF
j_call: TRBJ1-1; v_call: TRBV2; clone_size: few; d_call: .; cdr3_nt: TGTGCCAGCAGTGTGAGCAGACAGAACACTGAAGCTTTCTTT; cdr3_aa: CASSVSRQNTEAFF
j_call: TRBJ2-5; v_call: TRBV6-1; clone_size: .; d_call: TRBD1; cdr3_nt: TGTGCCAGCAGCTCAGGGGGCTGGTATGAGACCCAGTACTTC; cdr3_aa: CASSSGGWYETQYF
j_call: TRBJ1-5; v_call: TRBV14; clone_size: many; d_call: .; cdr3_nt: TGTGCCAGCAGTTATCGCCACCCCCAGCATTTT; cdr3_aa: CASSYRHPQHF
j_call: TRBJ1-1; v_call: TRBV5-4; clone_size: few; d_call: .; cdr3_nt: TGTGCCAGCAGCCGGAAGACGAACACTGAAGCTTTCTTT; cdr3_aa: CASSRKTNTEAFF
j_call: TRBJ2-3; v_call: TRBV11-2; clone_size: few; d_call: TRBD1; cdr3_nt: TGTGCCAGCAGCTTAGTCCCCGAGAGCACGACAGGGGACGATACGCAGTATTTT; cdr3_aa: CASSLVPESTTGDDTQYF
j_call: TRBJ2-7; v_call: TRBV5-1; clone_size: many; d_call: TRBD2; cdr3_nt: TGCGCCAGCAGCTTGGGGGCTAGCGGGATGTACGAGCAGTACTTC; cdr3_aa: CASSLGASGMYEQYF